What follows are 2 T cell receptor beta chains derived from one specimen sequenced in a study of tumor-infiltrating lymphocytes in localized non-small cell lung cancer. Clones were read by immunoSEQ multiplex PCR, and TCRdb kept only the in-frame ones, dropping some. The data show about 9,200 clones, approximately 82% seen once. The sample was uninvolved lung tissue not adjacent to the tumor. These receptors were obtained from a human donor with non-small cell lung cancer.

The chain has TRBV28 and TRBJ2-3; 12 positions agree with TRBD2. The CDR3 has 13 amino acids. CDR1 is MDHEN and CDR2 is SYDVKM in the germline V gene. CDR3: CRYGLAGSDTQYF. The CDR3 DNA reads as TGTCGGTATGGACTAGCGGGATCAGATACGCAGTATTTT.

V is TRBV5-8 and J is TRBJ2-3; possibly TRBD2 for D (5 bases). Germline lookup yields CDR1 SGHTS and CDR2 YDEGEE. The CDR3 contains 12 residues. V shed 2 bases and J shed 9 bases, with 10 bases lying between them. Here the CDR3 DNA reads TGTGCCAGCAGCTTTGACTATCGGACGCAGTATTTT. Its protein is CASSFDYRTQYF.